Below are 11 T cell receptor beta chains sequenced from a single sample in a study. MiXCR, applied by TCRdb to the 5' RACE reads, yields one record per CDR3 protein. The sample has approximately 7,000 distinct CDR3 sequences; roughly 47% are singletons. Sequenced material: naive CD4+ T cells sorted from a lymph node. Described subset: naive CD4+ T cells, CD4+CD45RA+CD25-. These receptors came from a female donor with breast cancer.

This clonotype was seen more than once but under ten times. The chain employs TRBV6-6 and TRBJ2-7; either TRBD1 or TRBD2 may fit D (5 bases each). Germline CDR1 is MNHNY and CDR2 is SVGAGI (reference sequence). V dropped 5 bases and J dropped 3 bases, with 17 bases sitting between them. The CDR3 is made up of 15 amino acids. CDR3 region: CASSGGPSLGYEQYF. The DNA of the CDR3 is TGTGCCAGCAGTGGGGGACCGTCGTTGGGCTACGAGCAGTACTTC.

Worth noting for this clonotype: One end of the junction does not line up with germline, which may come from a read error. V usage is TRBV12-3 or TRBV12-4 and J usage is TRBJ1-2; 9 bases line up with TRBD1. The CDR3 runs 13 residues. The CDR3 coding sequence is TGTGCCGGCAGTTTATGGACAGGGGATGGCTACACCTTC. This sequence encodes CAGSLWTGDGYTF.

This clonotype appeared a few times. The chain employs TRBV20-1 and TRBJ1-6, with D maybe TRBD1 (6 bases). Germline CDR1 reads DFQATT; CDR2 reads SNEGSKA (reference sequence). Trimming removed 5 bases at V and 7 bases at J, with 18 bases between. CDR3 length: 15 residues. The CDR3 nucleotides are TGCAGTGCTCGGGACATCTGGGTCCCGAATTCACCCCTCCACTTT. Amino acid sequence: CSARDIWVPNSPLHF.

This clonotype was seen a handful of times. The V call is TRBV5-6, the J call TRBJ1-6, with 8 positions matching TRBD1. Germline V gene lookup returns CDR1 SGHDT and CDR2 YYEEEE. The CDR3 is 14 residues long. Unmatched junction bases numbered 5, after V lost 4 bases and J lost 8 bases. This chain's CDR3 is CASSTLDRDSPLHF. In nucleotides, the CDR3 is TGTGCCAGCAGCACCCTGGACAGGGATTCACCCCTCCACTTT.

The genes are TRBV7-2 and TRBJ2-1, with TRBD2 identical over 7 bases. V was pared by 2 bases and J by 5 bases, with 3 bases of the junction left unmatched. Per the germline V gene, CDR1 is SGHTA and CDR2 is FQGNSA. CDR3 size: 14 residues. CDR3 nucleotides: TGTGCCAGCAGCTTACGCGGGAGTCACAATGAGCAGTTCTTC. It specifies CASSLRGSHNEQFF.

This clonotype was seen only a few times. The CDR3 is CASSIKQGVRWGYTF. For the CDR3, the DNA is TGTGCCAGCAGTATTAAACAGGGGGTTCGTTGGGGCTACACCTTC. The chain carries TRBV12-3 or TRBV12-4 and TRBJ1-2, with 8 nucleotides matching TRBD1. After removal of 5 bases from V and 8 bases from J, the junction contained 13 bases not matched to a gene. The length of the CDR3 is 15 residues.

The CDR3 nucleotides are TGCGCCAGCAGTGCCGGGGGGGTAGATACGCAGTATTTT. This translates into CASSAGGVDTQYF. The V gene is TRBV5-1, the J gene TRBJ2-3; TRBD2 aligns across 8 bases. The CDR3 has 13 residues. The V gene's germline CDR1 is SGHRS and CDR2 YFSETQ. V shed 5 bases and J 5 bases; nucleotides not matched to a gene: 4.

The genes are TRBV5-1 and TRBJ2-7; possibly TRBD1 for D (6 bases). CDR3 length: 12 amino acids. The V and J ends lost 4 bases and 4 bases respectively, with 9 bases between them. Per germline, CDR1 SGHRS and CDR2 YFSETQ. Here the CDR3 reads CASSEDRYEQYF. The DNA of the CDR3 is TGCGCCAGCAGCGAGGACAGATACGAGCAGTACTTC.

This chain uses TRBV5-1 with TRBJ2-1; 11 positions match TRBD2. The CDR3 runs 15 residues. Germline values: CDR1 SGHRS, CDR2 YFSETQ. The V and J ends lost 0 bases and 6 bases, in that order; junction bases with no gene match: 2. The CDR3 is CASSLATSGTNEQFF. Here the CDR3 DNA reads TGCGCCAGCAGCTTGGCGACTAGCGGGACCAATGAGCAGTTCTTC.

This clonotype was observed a single time. Here the CDR3 reads CASSPRDRSTDTQYF. The CDR3 coding sequence is TGTGCCAGCAGCCCGAGGGACAGAAGCACAGATACGCAGTATTTT. V gene TRBV3-1 combines with J gene TRBJ2-3, with TRBD1 identical over 7 bases. The J segment lost 0 bases and the V segment lost 4 bases, leaving 4 bases of the junction unmatched. Germline lookup yields CDR1 LGHDT and CDR2 YNNKEL (reference sequence). The CDR3 extends over 15 amino acids.

The rearrangement joins TRBV5-1 to TRBJ2-5; D might be TRBD1 or TRBD2, each matching 5 bases. V was shortened by 5 bases and J by 2 bases, with 10 bases between the two germline ends. The CDR3 has 13 amino acids. CDR1 SGHRS and CDR2 YFSETQ come from the germline V gene. The CDR3 DNA reads as TGCGCCAGCAGTGGGGGTCAGCAAGAGACCCAGTACTTC. Protein sequence: CASSGGQQETQYF.